This passage covers 29 T cell receptor beta chains from one sample sequenced in a study of synovial regulatory T cells in juvenile arthritis. Broader study findings: Compared with other blood Treg cells, inflammation-associated Treg cells had reduced TCR diversity.

These receptors lack a known antigen. Assay used: immunoSEQ multiplex PCR; TCRdb lists only in-frame clones, some missing. This repertoire comprises about 9,900 clones; its ten largest clones make up roughly 1.5%. The sample comprised Treg cells from blood. The subset here: HLA-DR+ inflammation-associated blood Treg cells. The receptors originated from a donor between 2 and 29 years old with juvenile idiopathic arthritis.

The V call is TRBV6-4, the J call TRBJ2-3; the D call of TRBD2 rests on TCRdb alone, since no DNA is present to check it. Looked up from germline, CDR1 is MRHNA and CDR2 is SNTAGT. The CDR3 runs to 14 residues. The DNA sequence is not available. The CDR3 loop reads CASSDGTSTDMQYF.

This chain uses TRBV6-1 with TRBJ1-5. CDR1 and CDR2 from the germline V gene are MNHNS and SASEGT. The CDR3 length is 15 residues. Only the protein is on record. The CDR3 spells CASTEDPSGNQPQHF.

V and J are TRBV5-1 and TRBJ1-1; TCRdb calls TRBD1, which cannot be checked without DNA. The CDR3 sequence is 14 residues long. The coding DNA is unavailable. The germline V gene has CDR1 SGHRS and CDR2 YFSETQ. The chain's CDR3 is CASRVGGPNTEAFF.

This chain joins TRBV27 and TRBJ2-7; TCRdb's D call of TRBD1 is untestable without DNA. CDR1 is MNHEY, CDR2 SMNVEV, per germline (reference sequence). The CDR3 has 15 amino acids. Only the protein is available. The CDR3 protein is CASSLSAGGGYEQYF.

The rearrangement uses TRBV5-1 and TRBJ2-1; TCRdb selects TRBD2, and the lack of DNA leaves this call unchecked. This CDR3 has 15 amino acids. The coding DNA is unavailable. CDR1 is SGHRS and CDR2 is YFSETQ in the germline V gene. The CDR3 spells CASSQTSGRGDEQFF. The full variable domain, rest sourced from reference TRBV5-1 and TRBJ2-1, is KAGVTQTPRYLIKTRGQQVTLSCSPISGHRSVSWYQQTPGQGLQFLFEYFSETQRNKGNFPGRFSGRQFSNSRSEMNVSTLELGDSALYLCASSQTSGRGDEQFFGPGTRLTVL.

The chain is built from TRBV6-5 and TRBJ2-7; lacking DNA, the TRBD1 call made by TCRdb goes unchecked. The CDR3 contains 14 residues. No coding sequence is recorded. Germline V CDR1 and CDR2: MNHEY, SVGAGI. CDR3 in amino acids: CASSPGTGKYEQYF.

This chain joins TRBV5-8 and TRBJ2-3; lacking DNA, the TRBD2 call made by TCRdb goes unchecked. Germline-derived CDR1 and CDR2 are SGHTS and YDEGEE. CDR3 length: 16 residues. DNA is not recorded here. Here the CDR3 reads CASSLDGWRGTDTQYF.

V and J are TRBV18 and TRBJ1-2; there is no DNA to check the TCRdb D call of TRBD1. The CDR3 contains 14 residues. No DNA is given. The germline CDR1 and CDR2 sequences are KGHSH and LQKENI. The CDR3 loop is CASSPEGQGSGYTF.

J is TRBJ2-5 and V is TRBV6-5. CDR1 is MNHEY, CDR2 SVGAGI, per germline. The length of the CDR3 is 13 residues. No DNA is given. CDR3: CASSQFSSYEQYF.

This chain links TRBV6-4 with TRBJ2-5; TCRdb outputs TRBD2, but without DNA this stays unchecked. This CDR3 comprises 15 residues. No DNA is given. CDR1 and CDR2 (germline): MRHNA, SNTAGT. The CDR3 is CASSETSGTQETQYF.

The chain combines TRBV7-2 with TRBJ1-1. The CDR3 is 13 amino acids. The DNA is unrecorded. Germline assignment: CDR1 SGHTA and CDR2 FQGNSA. CDR3 region: CASSSGWRTEAFF.

The J gene is TRBJ1-2, the V gene TRBV18. The CDR3 has 12 residues. No coding sequence is recorded. Germline CDR1 reads KGHSH; CDR2 reads LQKENI. CDR3 residues: CASSPSNYGYTF.

The chain recombines TRBV6-5 with TRBJ2-3. The CDR3 loop spans 14 amino acids. No DNA has been recorded. Per the germline V gene, CDR1 is MNHEY and CDR2 is SVGAGI. CDR3 amino acids: CASTEGRSTDTQYF.

The gene calls are TRBV2 and TRBJ2-7. Germline-derived CDR1 and CDR2 are SNHLY and FYNNEI. The CDR3 is 11 residues long. No DNA accompanies this entry. The CDR3 protein is CASSWGSEQYF.

The CDR3 region is CASSESGPNGKLFF. The chain has TRBV6-5 and TRBJ1-4. Germline V CDR1 and CDR2: MNHEY, SVGAGI. This CDR3 has 14 residues. No DNA accompanies this entry.

The chain carries TRBV7-2 and TRBJ1-1; with no DNA, the TCRdb D assignment of TRBD1 cannot be verified. CDR1 and CDR2 (germline): SGHTA, FQGNSA. The CDR3 covers 14 residues. DNA was not recorded. Here the CDR3 reads CASSWTVETGLAFF. Full variable domain (missing parts from reference TRBV7-2 and TRBJ1-1): GAGVSQSPSNKVTEKGKDVELRCDPISGHTALYWYRQSLGQGLEFLIYFQGNSAPDKSGLPSDRFSAERTGGSVSTLTIQRTQQEDSAVYLCASSWTVETGLAFFGQGTRLTVV.

This chain connects TRBV6-5 to TRBJ2-7; without DNA, the TCRdb call of TRBD2 cannot be checked. The CDR3 sequence is 14 residues long. The protein alone is recorded here. The germline V gene encodes CDR1 MNHEY and CDR2 SVGAGI. The CDR3 is CASSYSSETYEQYF.

The chain is built from TRBV23-1 and TRBJ1-1; TCRdb reports TRBD1, a call that lacks DNA to check it against. TRBV23-1 is flagged as an ORF with uncertain function. The CDR3 consists of 15 residues. No DNA accompanies this entry. The CDR3 loop is CASSPPPTGNTEAFF.

This chain uses TRBV18 with TRBJ2-6; TCRdb designates TRBD1, a call that cannot be tested without DNA. CDR3 size: 17 residues. No coding sequence is recorded. Per germline, CDR1 KGHSH and CDR2 LQKENI. The CDR3 spells CASSPQQGYSGANVLTF. The full variable domain, rest sourced from reference TRBV18 and TRBJ2-6, is NAGVMQNPRHLVRRRGQEARLRCSPMKGHSHVYWYRQLPEEGLKFMVYLQKENIIDESGMPKERFSAEFPKEGPSILRIQQVVRGDSAAYFCASSPQQGYSGANVLTFGAGSRLTVL.

V is TRBV30 and J is TRBJ2-6. Germline CDR1 is GTSNPN and CDR2 is SVGIG (reference sequence). The CDR3 sequence is 13 residues long. The protein alone is recorded here. This CDR3 is CASKGDGANVLTF.

The genes are TRBV25-1 and TRBJ1-1; TCRdb's assignment of TRBD1 cannot be checked, as there is no DNA. CDR3 length equals 12 residues. No nucleotide data were recorded. In germline, CDR1 is MGHDK, CDR2 SYGVNS. CDR3 region: CASSTGGSRAFF.

The J gene is TRBJ1-1, the V gene TRBV7-9; checking the TCRdb D call of TRBD1 is not possible without DNA. Looked up from germline, CDR1 is SEHNR and CDR2 is FQNEAQ (reference sequence). This CDR3 region has 16 residues. Nucleotide data are not available. CDR3: CASSGWTGVVDTEAFF.

The V call is TRBV19, the J call TRBJ1-4; TCRdb's assignment of TRBD1 cannot be checked, as there is no DNA. In germline, CDR1 is LNHDA, CDR2 SQIVND (reference sequence). The CDR3 contains 16 residues. The nucleotide record is missing. The CDR3: CASSTRGQIPLEKLFF.

The chain links TRBV6-6 to TRBJ2-1. The germline V gene encodes CDR1 MNHNY and CDR2 SVGAGI (reference sequence). This CDR3 comprises 11 residues. The coding DNA is unavailable. This chain's CDR3 is CASSSIGEQFF.

The rearrangement joins TRBV5-6 to TRBJ2-2; TCRdb picks TRBD2, but there is no DNA to check that call. This CDR3 spans 15 amino acids. No DNA appears here. Germline values: CDR1 SGHDT, CDR2 YYEEEE. The CDR3 region is CASSLLPGDGGELFF.

This clone ranks as medium-sized in terms of frequency. The chain is built from TRBV7-9 and TRBJ2-3; TCRdb calls TRBD1, which cannot be checked without DNA. Germline assignment: CDR1 SEHNR and CDR2 FQNEAQ (reference sequence). The CDR3 has 15 amino acids. The DNA is unrecorded. The CDR3 reads CASSFDRAYGDTQYF.

The chain is built from TRBV6-5 and TRBJ2-7; TCRdb gives TRBD2 as the D gene, but with no DNA this cannot be confirmed. Germline-derived CDR1 and CDR2 are MNHEY and SVGAGI. This CDR3 has 14 residues. The DNA is unrecorded. CDR3 in amino acids: CASSYGGCGYEQYF.

The chain combines TRBV30 with TRBJ2-2; with no DNA, the TCRdb D assignment of TRBD1 cannot be verified. Germline V gene lookup returns CDR1 GTSNPN and CDR2 SVGIG (reference sequence). This CDR3 is 14 amino acids long. Only the protein is on record. Here the CDR3 reads CAWMDRLNTGELFF.

The chain couples TRBV4-3 to TRBJ1-2; TCRdb returns TRBD1, unconfirmable since there is no DNA. CDR1 is LGHNA and CDR2 is YSLEER in the germline V gene. The CDR3 is made up of 14 amino acids. There is no recorded DNA. CDR3 in amino acids: CASSHADRNYGYTF.